What follows describes a single T cell receptor (beta chain). The data derive from a study of metastatic and nonmetastatic thyroid tumors. Study at large: Thyroid patients, malignant and benign, had repertoires compared across blood and tumor or nodule tissue.

No treatment had been given to any patient before thyroid surgery. TCRdb reprocessed the PCR reads via MiXCR. Seen here are about 25,000 clones, 10% to 15% observed once, and the top ten hold about 15%. Germline V CDR1 and CDR2: MGHRA, YSYEKL. The CDR3 loop spans 15 amino acids. With 3 bases clipped from V and 10 bases from J, the junction kept 6 bases outside the gene matches. The chain combines TRBV4-1 with TRBJ2-1, with 13 bases identical to TRBD2. Sequenced: blood. The receptor's source is a female donor with papillary thyroid cancer or a benign thyroid nodule (not recorded which). Some clones in this sample may be carry-over from other donors' samples. The CDR3 sequence: CASSQGLAGSGEQFF. Here the CDR3 DNA reads TGCGCCAGCAGCCAGGGACTAGCGGGATCCGGCGAGCAGTTCTTC.